Reported below is one T cell receptor beta chain. The clone's antigen remains unknown. No base qualities exist here, and no much larger clone lies one base off it. The sample's treatment or condition label is to be understood as: live attenuated yellow fever vaccine strain. At each blood-draw timepoint, two biological replicates of bulk PBMCs were collected. A standard Ficoll-Paque protocol was used to isolate PBMCs from peripheral blood. RNA was extracted with TriZol from bulk PBMCs, CD4 and CD8 fractions, and dextramer-positive and dextramer-negative fractions. The sample belongs to a study of T cells after yellow fever vaccination (dated by TCRdb to between 2018 and 2021). Turning to the overall study: The SMART-Seq v4 Ultra Low Input RNA kit was used to prepare libraries from fractions with low cell numbers. To track T-cell clones before and after primary and booster YFV17D yellow fever vaccination, bulk TCR alpha and beta repertoires were sequenced longitudinally. Two healthy male donors, one aged 18 to 29 and one aged 30 to 40 years, were included in the cohort. Bulk PBMC replicates and cell subsets were isolated from blood drawn at multiple timepoints before and after both primary and secondary immunization. The paper's findings and limits, for the study overall: Most clones expanded after primary vaccination (around 96% of CD4 and roughly 88% of CD8) were re-detected after the booster, suggesting that broad memory maintenance occurred. A small fraction of clonotypes appeared in both the CD4 and CD8 compartments, likely as a result of convergent recombination. Because abundant contaminating clonotypes from the bulk population could be contained in FACS-sorted repertoires, computational filtering was required. Because the study included only a couple of donors, the extent to which the findings can be generalized is limited. The secondary T-cell response was weaker than the primary response but faster, peaking on day 5 instead of day 15.

TCR cDNA was synthesized by 5'RACE template switching, which introduced a universal primer site and unique molecular identifiers. Priming of cDNA synthesis was performed from both the TCR alpha and TCR beta constant segments. Two PCR steps were used to amplify libraries, with sample barcodes and sequencing adapters being added in the second step. Sequencing of libraries was performed on Illumina HiSeq 2500 (2x100 bp) or NovaSeq (2x150 bp). The study's own analysis went as follows. MIGEC was used to demultiplex reads and collapse the reads into UMI consensus sequences, and MiXCR was used for V(D)J alignment. Vaccine-responding clonotypes were identified with edgeR using replicate PBMC samples, with FDR below 0.01 and a log2 fold change above 5 up to day 15 being required. Each bulk clonotype was labeled CD4 or CD8 based on which sequenced repertoire, CD4 or CD8, contained the clonotype at higher abundance. In TCRdb, the public reads were trimmed at Q25 with fastp and aligned with MiXCR, with productive beta chains retained. CDR3 protein duplicates are merged, each entry listing the most common genes and DNA. The V and J calls come from TCRdb's annotation, not from the publication. For this sample there are some 350,000 distinct CDR3 sequences; 11% appear just once. The ten largest clones take up around 19% of the sample.

CDR1 is given as KGHSH and CDR2 as LQKENI, both from the germline V gene. A distance of 8 bases separates the germline ends of V and J, which lose 0 bases and 5 bases respectively. Reading from cysteine to valine, the CDR3 counts 13 amino acids. The only DNA kept is the CDR3, 39 bases in frame from the first base. This clonotype was sampled from a man aged 18 to 35 who received the YFV17D yellow fever vaccine. This specimen consisted of PBMCs, obtained on the day of the first yellow fever vaccination. The chain is made from TRBV18 and TRBJ2-7; no D gene can be assigned with confidence. The DNA reads as follows: TGTGCCAGCTCACCACCGGAAAATAACGAGCAGTACGTC. Translated, this gives CASSPPENNEQYV.